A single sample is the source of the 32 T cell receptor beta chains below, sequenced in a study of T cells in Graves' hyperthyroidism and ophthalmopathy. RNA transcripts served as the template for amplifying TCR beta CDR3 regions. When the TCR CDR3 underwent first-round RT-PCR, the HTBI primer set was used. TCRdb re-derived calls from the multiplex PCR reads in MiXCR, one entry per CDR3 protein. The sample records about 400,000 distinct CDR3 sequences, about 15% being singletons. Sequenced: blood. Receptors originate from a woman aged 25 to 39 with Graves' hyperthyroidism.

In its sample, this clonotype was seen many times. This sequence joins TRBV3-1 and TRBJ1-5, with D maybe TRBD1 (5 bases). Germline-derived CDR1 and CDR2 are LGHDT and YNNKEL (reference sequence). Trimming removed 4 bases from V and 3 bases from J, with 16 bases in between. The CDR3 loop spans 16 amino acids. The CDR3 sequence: CASSPGFGRSNQPQHF. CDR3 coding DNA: TGTGCCAGCAGCCCAGGGTTCGGGAGGTCCAATCAGCCCCAGCATTTT. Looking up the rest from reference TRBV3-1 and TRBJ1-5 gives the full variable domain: DTAVSQTPKYLVTQMGNDKSIKCEQNLGHDTMYWYKQDSKKFLKIMFSYNNKELIINETVPNRFSPKSPDKAHLNLHINSLELGDSAVYFCASSPGFGRSNQPQHFGDGTRLSIL.

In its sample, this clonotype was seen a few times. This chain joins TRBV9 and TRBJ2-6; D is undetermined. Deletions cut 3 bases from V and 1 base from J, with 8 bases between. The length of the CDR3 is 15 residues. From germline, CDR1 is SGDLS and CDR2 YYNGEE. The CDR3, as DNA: TGTGCCAGCAGCGCCCCTGGGTCTGGGGCCAACGTCCTGACTTTC. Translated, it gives CASSAPGSGANVLTF.

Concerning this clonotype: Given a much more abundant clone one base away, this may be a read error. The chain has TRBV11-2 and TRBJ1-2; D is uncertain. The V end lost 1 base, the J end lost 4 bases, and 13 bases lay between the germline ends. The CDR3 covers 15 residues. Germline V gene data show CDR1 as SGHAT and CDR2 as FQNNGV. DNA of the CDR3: TGTGCCAGCAGCTTAGTAGGCAGGCTTAGCTATGGCTACACCTTC. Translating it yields CASSLVGRLSYGYTF.

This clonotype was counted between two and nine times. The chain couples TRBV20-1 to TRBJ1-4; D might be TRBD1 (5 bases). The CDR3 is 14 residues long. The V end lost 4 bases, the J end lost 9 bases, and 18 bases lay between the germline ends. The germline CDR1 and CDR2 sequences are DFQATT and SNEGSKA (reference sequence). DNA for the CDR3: TGCAGTGCTAAAGAGGGCCCAAGGGGCCAAAAACTGTTTTTT. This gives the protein CSAKEGPRGQKLFF.

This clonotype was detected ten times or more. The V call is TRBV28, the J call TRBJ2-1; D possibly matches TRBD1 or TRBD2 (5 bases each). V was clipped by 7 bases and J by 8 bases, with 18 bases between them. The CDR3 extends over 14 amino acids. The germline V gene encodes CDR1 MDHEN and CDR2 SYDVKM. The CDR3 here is CASNIPRGAHEQFF. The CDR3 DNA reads TGTGCCAGCAACATTCCCCGAGGGGCCCATGAGCAGTTCTTC.

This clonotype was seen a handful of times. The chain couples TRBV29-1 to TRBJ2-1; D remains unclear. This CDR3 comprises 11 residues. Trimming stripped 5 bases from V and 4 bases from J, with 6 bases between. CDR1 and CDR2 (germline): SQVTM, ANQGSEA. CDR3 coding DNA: TGCAGCGTTAACTCTTACAATGAGCAGTTCTTC. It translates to CSVNSYNEQFF.

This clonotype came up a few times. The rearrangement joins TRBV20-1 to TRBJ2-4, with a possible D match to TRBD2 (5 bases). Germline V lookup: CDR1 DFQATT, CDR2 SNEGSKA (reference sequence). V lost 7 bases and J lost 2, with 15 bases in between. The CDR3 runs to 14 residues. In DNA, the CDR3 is TGCAGTGTAGTTCTCGGGAACCCCAAAAACATTCAGTACTTC. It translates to CSVVLGNPKNIQYF.

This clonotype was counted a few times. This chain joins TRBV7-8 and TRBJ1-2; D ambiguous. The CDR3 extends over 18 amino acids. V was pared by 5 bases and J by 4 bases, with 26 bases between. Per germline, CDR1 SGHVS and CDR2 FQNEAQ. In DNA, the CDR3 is TGTGCCAGCAGCCCACCCCCGGGCAGAGAGGTCTTGGGCTATGGCTACACCTTC. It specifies CASSPPPGREVLGYGYTF.

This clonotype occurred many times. The CDR3 nucleotides read TGCAGTGCCCGGCCTGGACTAGCGGGCTACGAGCAGTACTTC. It is translated as CSARPGLAGYEQYF. The chain links TRBV20-1 to TRBJ2-7, with 11 positions matching TRBD2. This CDR3 has 14 residues. Looked up from germline, CDR1 is DFQATT and CDR2 is SNEGSKA (reference sequence). The V and J ends lost 6 bases and 3 bases, in that order; junction bases with no gene match: 7.

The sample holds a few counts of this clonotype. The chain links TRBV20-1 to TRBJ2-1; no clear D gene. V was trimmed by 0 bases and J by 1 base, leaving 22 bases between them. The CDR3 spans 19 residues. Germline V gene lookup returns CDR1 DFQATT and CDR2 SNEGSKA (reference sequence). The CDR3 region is CSARDQDARPRASYNEQFF. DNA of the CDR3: TGCAGTGCTAGAGATCAGGATGCGCGGCCTCGGGCGTCCTACAATGAGCAGTTCTTC.

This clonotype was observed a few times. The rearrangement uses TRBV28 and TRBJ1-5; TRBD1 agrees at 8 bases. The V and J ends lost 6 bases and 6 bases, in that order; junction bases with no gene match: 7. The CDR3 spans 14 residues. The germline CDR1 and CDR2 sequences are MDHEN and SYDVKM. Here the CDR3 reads CASSSDRAVQPQHF. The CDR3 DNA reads TGTGCCAGCAGCTCGGACAGGGCTGTTCAGCCCCAGCATTTT.

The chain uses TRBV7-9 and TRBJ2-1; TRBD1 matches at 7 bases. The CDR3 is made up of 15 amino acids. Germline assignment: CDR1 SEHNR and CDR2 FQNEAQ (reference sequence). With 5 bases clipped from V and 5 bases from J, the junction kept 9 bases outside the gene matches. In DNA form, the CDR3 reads TGTGCCAGCAGCCGTTCGACAGGGACAGACAATGAGCAGTTCTTC. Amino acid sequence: CASSRSTGTDNEQFF.

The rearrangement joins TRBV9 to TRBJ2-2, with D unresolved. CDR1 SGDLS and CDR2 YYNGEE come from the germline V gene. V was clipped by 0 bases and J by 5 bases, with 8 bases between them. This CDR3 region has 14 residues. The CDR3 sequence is CASSVVLETGELFF. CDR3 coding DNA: TGTGCCAGCAGCGTAGTTTTGGAGACCGGGGAGCTGTTTTTT.

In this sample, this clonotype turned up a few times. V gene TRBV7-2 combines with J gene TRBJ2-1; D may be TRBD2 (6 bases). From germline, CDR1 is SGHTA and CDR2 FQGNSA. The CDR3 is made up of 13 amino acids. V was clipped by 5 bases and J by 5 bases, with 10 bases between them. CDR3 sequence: CASSKTRDNEQFF. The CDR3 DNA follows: TGTGCCAGCAGCAAGACTAGGGACAATGAGCAGTTCTTC.

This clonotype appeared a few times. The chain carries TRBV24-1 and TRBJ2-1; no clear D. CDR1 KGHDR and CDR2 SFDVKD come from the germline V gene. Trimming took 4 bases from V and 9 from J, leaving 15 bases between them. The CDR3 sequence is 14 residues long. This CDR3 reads CATSDPTTGSEQFF. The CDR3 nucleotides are TGTGCCACCAGTGACCCAACTACCGGCAGTGAGCAGTTCTTC.

CDR3 DNA: TGTGCCAGCAGTCTAGGGAAGGCCTACGAGCAGTACTTC. As protein: CASSLGKAYEQYF. This sequence joins TRBV2 and TRBJ2-7, with no clear D. From germline, CDR1 is SNHLY and CDR2 FYNNEI. This CDR3 has 13 amino acids. V shed 5 bases and J shed 2 bases, with 10 bases lying between them.

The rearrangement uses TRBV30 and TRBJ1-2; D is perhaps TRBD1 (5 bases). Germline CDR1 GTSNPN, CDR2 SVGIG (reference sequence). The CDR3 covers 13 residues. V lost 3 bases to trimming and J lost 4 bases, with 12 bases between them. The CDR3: CAWSSAGIYGYTF. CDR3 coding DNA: TGTGCCTGGAGCTCGGCAGGGATCTATGGCTACACCTTC.

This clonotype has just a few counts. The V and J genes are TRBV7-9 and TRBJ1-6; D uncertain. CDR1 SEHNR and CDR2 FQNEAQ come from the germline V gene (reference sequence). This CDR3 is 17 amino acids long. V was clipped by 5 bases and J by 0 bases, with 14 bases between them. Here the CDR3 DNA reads TGTGCCAGCAGCCTCGGACCGGAGAGCTCCTATAATTCACCCCTCCACTTT. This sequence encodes CASSLGPESSYNSPLHF.

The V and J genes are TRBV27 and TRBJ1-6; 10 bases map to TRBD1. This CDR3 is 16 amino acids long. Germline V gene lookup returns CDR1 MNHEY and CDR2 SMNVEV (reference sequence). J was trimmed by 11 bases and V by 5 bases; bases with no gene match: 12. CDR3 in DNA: TGTGCCAGCAGTCCCTGGACAGGGGGAGAAGGTGCACCCCTCCACTTT. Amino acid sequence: CASSPWTGGEGAPLHF.

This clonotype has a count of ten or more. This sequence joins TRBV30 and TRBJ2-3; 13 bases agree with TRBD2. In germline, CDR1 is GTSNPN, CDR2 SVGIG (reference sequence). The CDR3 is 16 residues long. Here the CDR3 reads CAHDPGLAGRADTQYF. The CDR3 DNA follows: TGTGCTCACGATCCGGGACTAGCGGGAAGGGCAGATACGCAGTATTTT. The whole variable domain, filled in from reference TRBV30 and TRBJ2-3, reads SQTIHQWPATLVQPVGSPLSLECTVEGTSNPNLYWYRQAAGRGLQLLFYSVGIGQISSEVPQNLSASRPQDRQFILSSKKLLLSDSGFYLCAHDPGLAGRADTQYFGPGTRLTVL.

CDR3 residues: CATSSGTGAYQETQYF. DNA for the CDR3: TGTGCCACCAGTTCAGGGACAGGCGCGTACCAAGAGACCCAGTACTTC. This chain joins TRBV24-1 and TRBJ2-5, with 8 bases identical to TRBD1. Germline V lookup: CDR1 KGHDR, CDR2 SFDVKD. This CDR3 has 16 residues. Trimming cost V 6 bases and J 0 bases; bases outside gene matches: 8.

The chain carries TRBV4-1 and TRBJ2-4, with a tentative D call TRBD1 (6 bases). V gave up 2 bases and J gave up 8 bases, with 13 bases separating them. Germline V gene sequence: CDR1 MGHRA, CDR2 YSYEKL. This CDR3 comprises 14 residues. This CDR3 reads CASSQTGNGDIQYF. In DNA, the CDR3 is TGCGCCAGCAGCCAAACAGGGAATGGCGACATTCAGTACTTC.

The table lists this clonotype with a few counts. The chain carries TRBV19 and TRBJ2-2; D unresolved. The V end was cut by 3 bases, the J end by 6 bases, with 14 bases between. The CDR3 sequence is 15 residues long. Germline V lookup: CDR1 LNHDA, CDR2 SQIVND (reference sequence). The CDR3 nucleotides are TGTGCCAGTAGTATCGCCAGCAAAGTTGCCGGGGAGCTGTTTTTT. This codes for CASSIASKVAGELFF. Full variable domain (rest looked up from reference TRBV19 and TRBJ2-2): DGGITQSPKYLFRKEGQNVTLSCEQNLNHDAMYWYRQDPGQGLRLIYYSQIVNDFQKGDIAEGYSVSREKKESFPLTVTSAQKNPTAFYLCASSIASKVAGELFFGEGSRLTVL.

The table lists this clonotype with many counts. CDR3 in amino acids: CSASVSGGTGNQPQHF. Here the CDR3 DNA reads TGCAGTGCTAGTGTGTCGGGGGGCACGGGCAATCAGCCCCAGCATTTT. This sequence joins TRBV20-1 and TRBJ1-5; D perhaps matches TRBD1 (6 bases). Trimming removed 3 bases at V and 2 bases at J, with 17 bases between. CDR1 and CDR2 (germline): DFQATT, SNEGSKA (reference sequence). The CDR3 extends over 16 amino acids.

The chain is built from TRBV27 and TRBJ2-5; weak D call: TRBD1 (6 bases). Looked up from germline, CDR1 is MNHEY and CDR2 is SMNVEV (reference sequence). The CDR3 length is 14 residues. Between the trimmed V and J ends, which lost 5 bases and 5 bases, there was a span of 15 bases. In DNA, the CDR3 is TGTGCCAGCAGTCCCTACGACAGGATGGAGACCCAGTACTTC. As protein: CASSPYDRMETQYF.

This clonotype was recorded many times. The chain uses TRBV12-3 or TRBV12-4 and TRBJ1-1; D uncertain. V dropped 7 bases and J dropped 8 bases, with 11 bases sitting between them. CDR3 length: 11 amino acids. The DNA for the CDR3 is TGTGCCAGCACTCGCGGGAAGGAAGCTTTCTTT. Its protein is CASTRGKEAFF.

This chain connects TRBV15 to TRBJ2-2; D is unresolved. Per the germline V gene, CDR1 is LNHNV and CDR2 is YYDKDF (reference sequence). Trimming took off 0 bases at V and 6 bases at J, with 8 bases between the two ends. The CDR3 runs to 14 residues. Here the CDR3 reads CATSRDEVAGELFF. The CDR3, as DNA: TGTGCCACCAGCAGAGATGAAGTTGCCGGGGAGCTGTTTTTT.

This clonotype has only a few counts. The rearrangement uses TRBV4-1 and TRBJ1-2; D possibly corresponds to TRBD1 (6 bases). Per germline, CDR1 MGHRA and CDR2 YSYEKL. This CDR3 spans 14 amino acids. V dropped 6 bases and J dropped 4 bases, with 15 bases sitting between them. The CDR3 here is CASRGPGQTYGYTF. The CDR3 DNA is TGCGCCAGCAGAGGCCCGGGACAAACCTATGGCTACACCTTC.

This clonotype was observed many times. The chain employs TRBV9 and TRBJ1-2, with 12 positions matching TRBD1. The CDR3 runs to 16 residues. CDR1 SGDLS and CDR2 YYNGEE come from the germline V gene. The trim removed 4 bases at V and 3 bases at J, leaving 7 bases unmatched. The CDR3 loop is CASSRTGTGGDYGYTF. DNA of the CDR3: TGTGCCAGCAGCAGAACCGGGACAGGGGGCGACTATGGCTACACCTTC.

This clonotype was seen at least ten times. CDR3 region: CASSLSRETQYF. DNA of the CDR3: TGTGCCAGCAGCTTGTCGCGGGAGACCCAGTACTTC. This chain joins TRBV7-2 and TRBJ2-5; D is ambiguous. Trimming stripped 3 bases from V and 5 bases from J, with 7 bases between. Germline V CDR1 and CDR2: SGHTA, FQGNSA. The CDR3 length is 12 residues. Full variable domain (rest looked up from reference TRBV7-2 and TRBJ2-5): GAGVSQSPSNKVTEKGKDVELRCDPISGHTALYWYRQSLGQGLEFLIYFQGNSAPDKSGLPSDRFSAERTGGSVSTLTIQRTQQEDSAVYLCASSLSRETQYFGPGTRLLVL.

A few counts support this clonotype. Written as DNA, the CDR3 is TGTGCCAGCAGCTTGTTGAGATCCCACGAGCAGTACTTC. Residues: CASSLLRSHEQYF. The genes are TRBV5-6 and TRBJ2-7; D unresolved. V lost 1 base and J lost 5, with 10 bases in between. Germline V gene sequence: CDR1 SGHDT, CDR2 YYEEEE. The CDR3 is made up of 13 amino acids. Supplemented by reference TRBV5-6 and TRBJ2-7, the full variable domain reads DAGVTQSPTHLIKTRGQQVTLRCSPKSGHDTVSWYQQALGQGPQFIFQYYEEEERQRGNFPDRFSGHQFPNYSSELNVNALLLGDSALYLCASSLLRSHEQYFGPGTRLTVT.

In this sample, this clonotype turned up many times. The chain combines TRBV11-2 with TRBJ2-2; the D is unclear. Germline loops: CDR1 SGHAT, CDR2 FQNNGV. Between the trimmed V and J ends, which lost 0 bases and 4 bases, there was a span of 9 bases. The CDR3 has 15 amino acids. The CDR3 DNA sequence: TGTGCCAGCAGCTTAGATCCACCCCCCACCGGGGAGCTGTTTTTT. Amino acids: CASSLDPPPTGELFF.